This T cell receptor (beta chain) stems from a study of OX40 agonist ivuxolimab in advanced cancers. Repertoires were generated with immunoSEQ multiplex PCR, while TCRdb's copy carries only in-frame clones and drops some. The sample has roughly 90,000 clones; 87% are singletons. Autoimmune disease history or systemic immunosuppression barred patients. V was clipped by 4 bases and J by 2 bases; unmatched bases: 3. Germline CDR1 and CDR2: SGHTS and YDEGEE. The CDR3 covers 15 residues. The gene calls are TRBV5-8 and TRBJ2-3; 11 nucleotides agree with TRBD2. The specimen comprised CD4+ or CD8+ T cells sorted from blood, sampled in a trial of the OX40 agonist ivuxolimab. The receptor comes from an adult with an advanced solid tumor such as melanoma, head and neck, liver or kidney cancer. The CDR3 region is CASSQLAGATDTQYF. CDR3 sequence (DNA): TGTGCCAGCAGCCAACTAGCGGGAGCCACAGATACGCAGTATTTT.